One and the same sample provided the 28 T cell receptor beta chains below, sequenced in a study of blood T cell repertoires in COVID-19. The protocol was immunoSEQ multiplex PCR, while the TCRdb copy is restricted to in-frame clones and leaves out a portion. Here the sample spans tens of thousands of clones, around 80% being singletons. Specimen: peripheral blood. The receptors stem from a man in his 60s with acute or convalescent COVID-19.

This clone was counted between two and nine times. V and J are TRBV3-1 (or the pseudogene TRBV3-2) and TRBJ2-1; 14 positions agree with TRBD2. Germline loops: CDR1 LGHDT, CDR2 YNNKEL (reference sequence). This CDR3 has 14 residues. Trimming at V came to 4 bases and at J to 9 bases, leaving 2 bases not matched to a gene. CDR3 residues: CASSPGLAGVEQFF. The CDR3 DNA follows: TGTGCCAGCAGCCCGGGACTAGCGGGAGTTGAGCAGTTCTTC.

The V call is TRBV27, the J call TRBJ2-7; 8 bases are shared with TRBD2. The CDR3 spans 14 residues. The V and J ends lost 5 bases and 4 bases, in that order; junction bases with no gene match: 7. The V gene's germline CDR1 is MNHEY and CDR2 SMNVEV (reference sequence). The CDR3 here is CASSPGTSVYEQYF. CDR3 DNA sequence: TGTGCCAGCAGTCCCGGGACTAGTGTTTACGAGCAGTACTTC.

As to this clone: An end of the junction differs from the germline gene, which may be a read error. This chain connects TRBV6-2 or TRBV6-3 to TRBJ1-2, with D tentatively TRBD1 (5 bases). The germline CDR1 and CDR2 sequences are MNHEY and SVGEGT. The CDR3 totals 13 residues. The CDR3 loop reads CASNYLGAPGYTF. CDR3 nucleotides: TGTGCCAGCAATTACCTTGGGGCGCCTGGCTACACCTTC.

This clone was counted once. The genes are TRBV4-1 and TRBJ2-7; 7 bases map to TRBD2. The J segment lost 4 bases and the V segment lost 6 bases, leaving 9 bases of the junction unmatched. Germline V gene lookup returns CDR1 MGHRA and CDR2 YSYEKL. The CDR3 extends over 14 amino acids. This CDR3 reads CASSRTSESYEQYF. In nucleotides, the CDR3 is TGCGCCAGCAGTCGAACTAGCGAATCTTACGAGCAGTACTTC.

The chain joins TRBV11-2 to TRBJ2-3, with 7 bases identical to TRBD2. CDR3 length: 17 residues. Trimming took 1 base from V and 3 from J; bases not matched to a gene: 10. Germline CDR1 is SGHAT and CDR2 is FQNNGV. The CDR3, as DNA: TGTGCCAGCAGCTTAGTCAGCGGGGAGGTGGCAACAGATACGCAGTATTTT. Translating it yields CASSLVSGEVATDTQYF.

The V call is TRBV7-8, the J call TRBJ2-5, with D possibly being TRBD2 (6 bases). V dropped 5 bases and J dropped 5 bases, with 15 bases sitting between them. This CDR3 comprises 14 residues. Germline V gene lookup returns CDR1 SGHVS and CDR2 FQNEAQ. The CDR3 spells CASSPRRGSETQYF. DNA for the CDR3: TGTGCCAGCAGCCCCCGCCGGGGGTCGGAGACCCAGTACTTC.

This clone has a handful of counts. CDR3 DNA sequence: TGTGCCAGCAGCCCCCCGGTAGCGGGCTTCTACGAGCAGTACTTC. Protein sequence: CASSPPVAGFYEQYF. V usage is TRBV9 and J usage is TRBJ2-7; 7 positions agree with TRBD2. CDR1 SGDLS and CDR2 YYNGEE come from the germline V gene. The CDR3 is 15 residues long. Trimming at V came to 4 bases and at J to 3 bases, leaving 10 bases not matched to a gene.

The chain links TRBV5-8 to TRBJ2-7, with D uncertain. The CDR3 consists of 13 residues. Germline lookup yields CDR1 SGHTS and CDR2 YDEGEE. Trimming took off 10 bases at V and 2 bases at J, with 16 bases between the two ends. The CDR3 sequence: CASMRLIAYEQYF. The DNA of the CDR3 is TGTGCCTCTATGCGGTTGATAGCCTACGAGCAGTACTTC.

CDR3 in DNA: TGTGCCAGCAGCGTAGGAATCCGGACAGGGTCCTACGAGCAGTACTTC. It specifies CASSVGIRTGSYEQYF. The rearrangement uses TRBV9 and TRBJ2-7; TRBD1 agrees at 8 bases. J lost 1 base, V lost 0 bases, and 6 bases had no gene match. The germline CDR1 and CDR2 sequences are SGDLS and YYNGEE. The CDR3 loop spans 16 amino acids. Full variable domain (outside the CDR3, taken from reference TRBV9 and TRBJ2-7): DSGVTQTPKHLITATGQRVTLRCSPRSGDLSVYWYQQSLDQGLQFLIQYYNGEERAKGNILERFSAQQFPDLHSELNLSSLELGDSALYFCASSVGIRTGSYEQYFGPGTRLTVT.

A few counts support this clone. This sequence joins TRBV7-9 and TRBJ2-3; 10 bases map to TRBD2. Germline trimming cut 4 bases from V and 4 bases from J; bases unmatched to any gene: 17. Germline CDR1 SEHNR, CDR2 FQNEAQ (reference sequence). The CDR3 contains 19 residues. CDR3 DNA: TGTGCCAGCAGCTCGAAACCACAACACGTAGCGGGAGGTGCAGATACGCAGTATTTT. Translating gives CASSSKPQHVAGGADTQYF.

The chain employs TRBV5-5 and TRBJ1-5; D is unresolved. Per the germline V gene, CDR1 is SGHKS and CDR2 is YYEKEE (reference sequence). Between the trimmed V and J ends, which lost 4 bases and 3 bases, there was a span of 11 bases. This CDR3 has 14 residues. CDR3 amino acids: CASSPTGNNQPQHF. As DNA, the CDR3 is TGTGCCAGCAGCCCAACCGGGAACAATCAGCCCCAGCATTTT.

This rearrangement joins TRBV5-1 to TRBJ2-2; D not certain. The CDR3 runs 15 residues. CDR1 is SGHRS, CDR2 YFSETQ, per germline. Trimming left V 2 bases short and J 2 bases short, with 10 bases between. CDR3 loop: CASSFSQDNTGELFF. The CDR3, as DNA: TGCGCCAGCAGCTTTAGTCAGGATAACACCGGGGAGCTGTTTTTT.

This chain joins TRBV11-2 and TRBJ1-6, with 8 bases identical to TRBD1. The germline V gene encodes CDR1 SGHAT and CDR2 FQNNGV. The CDR3 has 13 amino acids. Trimming removed 7 bases from V and 9 bases from J; junction bases left unmatched: 5. Written as DNA, the CDR3 is TGTGCCAGCACCGACAGGGGAATTTCACCCCTCCACTTT. It encodes CASTDRGISPLHF.

This clone was seen a single time. The V gene is TRBV6-5, the J gene TRBJ2-1; possibly TRBD1 for D (6 bases). Germline V CDR1 and CDR2: MNHEY, SVGAGI. The CDR3 consists of 15 residues. Trimming removed 7 bases at V and 3 bases at J, with 16 bases between. The CDR3 nucleotides are TGTGCCAGCAAATATCCAGGGGAGATCTACAATGAGCAGTTCTTC. It encodes CASKYPGEIYNEQFF.

DNA of the CDR3: TGTGCCAGCTCACCAGGACTAGCGGGAGCCTACAATGAGCAGTTCTTC. As protein: CASSPGLAGAYNEQFF. This chain joins TRBV18 and TRBJ2-1, with 13 bases that match TRBD2. Germline V CDR1 and CDR2: KGHSH, LQKENI. The CDR3 spans 16 residues. V lost 2 bases, J lost 2 bases, and 0 bases stayed unmatched.

V usage is TRBV19 and J usage is TRBJ2-3, with TRBD2 identical over 9 bases. V trimming: 5 bases; J trimming: 2 bases; junction bases outside the gene matches: 11. Germline CDR1 LNHDA, CDR2 SQIVND (reference sequence). The CDR3 is made up of 17 amino acids. The DNA for the CDR3 is TGTGCCAGTAGTGAACCGGGACTAGCCTCATTCACAGATACGCAGTATTTT. It encodes CASSEPGLASFTDTQYF.

This clone was counted only a few times. This chain links TRBV4-1 with TRBJ2-7; D call uncertain. This CDR3 region has 14 residues. V was pared by 0 bases and J by 3 bases, with 9 bases between. The germline V gene has CDR1 MGHRA and CDR2 YSYEKL. CDR3 sequence (DNA): TGCGCCAGCAGCCAAGAGGATAGCAGCTACGAGCAGTACTTC. This gives the protein CASSQEDSSYEQYF.

The V call is TRBV9, the J call TRBJ2-3; D unclear. Germline lookup yields CDR1 SGDLS and CDR2 YYNGEE. V shed 4 bases and J shed 1 base, with 13 bases lying between them. The CDR3 has 15 amino acids. The CDR3 protein is CASSPPPQGTDTQYF. As DNA, the CDR3 is TGTGCCAGCAGCCCCCCACCCCAGGGCACAGATACGCAGTATTTT.

V is TRBV7-2 and J is TRBJ1-2; 7 positions agree with TRBD1. This CDR3 has 14 amino acids. Germline V gene lookup returns CDR1 SGHTA and CDR2 FQGNSA. With V trimmed by 5 bases and J by 3 bases, 6 bases remained unmatched. In nucleotides, the CDR3 is TGTGCCAGCAGCGCGGGACAGAGCTACTATGGCTACACCTTC. Its protein is CASSAGQSYYGYTF.

The chain carries TRBV29-1 and TRBJ2-4; TRBD2 agrees at 10 bases. Germline V lookup: CDR1 SQVTM, CDR2 ANQGSEA. The CDR3 has 14 residues. V gave up 5 bases and J gave up 7 bases; unmatched junction bases: 8. The DNA for the CDR3 is TGCAGCGTTCGCGAGCGGGAGGGCCAGAACATTCAGTACTTC. Translation: CSVREREGQNIQYF.

The chain recombines TRBV28 with TRBJ1-1; a weak D match, TRBD1 (5 bases). Germline CDR1 is MDHEN and CDR2 is SYDVKM. The CDR3 extends over 16 amino acids. Trimming left V 5 bases short and J 5 bases short, with 21 bases between. DNA of the CDR3: TGTGCCAGCAGTCACCCCGGTGGGGCTATGTGGACTGAAGCTTTCTTT. Residues: CASSHPGGAMWTEAFF.

V gene TRBV5-1 combines with J gene TRBJ2-1, with TRBD2 matching over 7 bases. This CDR3 contains 15 residues. The germline CDR1 and CDR2 sequences are SGHRS and YFSETQ. V lost 1 base to trimming and J lost 4 bases; unmatched junction nucleotides: 5. The CDR3 DNA reads TGCGCCAGCAGCTTGACTAGCGAAAAATACAATGAGCAGTTCTTC. Translation: CASSLTSEKYNEQFF.

This chain links TRBV7-8 with TRBJ2-3; no firm D call. The V end was cut by 5 bases, the J end by 1 base, with 13 bases between. CDR1 and CDR2 from the germline V gene are SGHVS and FQNEAQ. The CDR3 totals 15 residues. The CDR3 DNA reads as TGTGCCAGCAGCCCATTCGGAGATCGCACAGATACGCAGTATTTT. It codes for CASSPFGDRTDTQYF.

A single count supports this clone. The gene calls are TRBV28 and TRBJ1-2; D possibly corresponds to TRBD1 (6 bases). Germline V lookup: CDR1 MDHEN, CDR2 SYDVKM. CDR3 length equals 14 residues. V shed 8 bases and J shed 4 bases, with 17 bases lying between them. In DNA, the CDR3 is TGTGCCAGCTATGGGGGGGACACATCCTATGGCTACACCTTC. It codes for CASYGGDTSYGYTF.

This chain connects TRBV5-6 to TRBJ2-1, with D possibly TRBD1 on 6 matching bases. The germline CDR1 and CDR2 sequences are SGHDT and YYEEEE. This CDR3 has 14 residues. The V gene lost 0 bases and the J gene lost 9 bases, with 13 bases spanning the gap. CDR3 sequence (DNA): TGTGCCAGCAGCTTGGAGACAGGTATTATTGAGCAGTTCTTC. This gives the protein CASSLETGIIEQFF.

V usage is TRBV7-2 and J usage is TRBJ2-7, with unresolved D. Germline V gene sequence: CDR1 SGHTA, CDR2 FQGNSA. V dropped 0 bases and J dropped 4 bases, with 4 bases sitting between them. CDR3 length: 12 residues. CDR3 amino acids: CASSLAPYEQYF. In nucleotides, the CDR3 is TGTGCCAGCAGCTTAGCCCCATACGAGCAGTACTTC. The entire variable domain, with the rest obtained from reference TRBV7-2 and TRBJ2-7, is as follows: GAGVSQSPSNKVTEKGKDVELRCDPISGHTALYWYRQSLGQGLEFLIYFQGNSAPDKSGLPSDRFSAERTGGSVSTLTIQRTQQEDSAVYLCASSLAPYEQYFGPGTRLTVT.

This sequence joins TRBV15 and TRBJ1-1; D is perhaps TRBD1 (5 bases). The CDR3 runs to 15 residues. Trimming cost V 1 base and J 0 bases, with 9 bases left between them. Germline V gene sequence: CDR1 LNHNV, CDR2 YYDKDF (reference sequence). For the CDR3, the DNA is TGTGCCACCAGCAGAGGGGGCAGCATGAACACTGAAGCTTTCTTT. Its translation: CATSRGGSMNTEAFF.

This clone occurred once. Different DNA sequences within this sample yield the same CDR3. This chain joins TRBV12-3 or TRBV12-4 and TRBJ1-5; possibly TRBD1 for D (6 bases). Trimming took off 2 bases at V and 7 bases at J, with 6 bases between the two ends. This CDR3 comprises 12 residues. Here the CDR3 DNA reads TGTGCCAGCAGTTTAAGGGGGCAGCCCCAGCATTTT. It specifies CASSLRGQPQHF.